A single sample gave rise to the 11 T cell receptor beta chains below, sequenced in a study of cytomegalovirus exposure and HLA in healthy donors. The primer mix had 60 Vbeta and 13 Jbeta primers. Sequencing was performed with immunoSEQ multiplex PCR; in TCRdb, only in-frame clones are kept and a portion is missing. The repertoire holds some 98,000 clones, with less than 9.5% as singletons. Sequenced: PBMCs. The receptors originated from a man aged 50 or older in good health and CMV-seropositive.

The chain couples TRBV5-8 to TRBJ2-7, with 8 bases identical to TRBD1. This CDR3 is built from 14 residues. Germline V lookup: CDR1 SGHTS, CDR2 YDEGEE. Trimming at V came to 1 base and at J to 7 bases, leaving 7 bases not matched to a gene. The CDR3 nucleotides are TGTGCCAGCAGCTTGCGGCAGGGGGCTAAAGAGCAGTACTTC. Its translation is CASSLRQGAKEQYF.

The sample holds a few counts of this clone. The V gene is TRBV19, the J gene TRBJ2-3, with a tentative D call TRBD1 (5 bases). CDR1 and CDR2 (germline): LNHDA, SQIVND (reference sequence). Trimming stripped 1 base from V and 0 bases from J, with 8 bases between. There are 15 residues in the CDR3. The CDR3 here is CASSIGGRSTDTQYF. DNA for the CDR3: TGTGCCAGTAGTATAGGGGGCCGGAGCACAGATACGCAGTATTTT.

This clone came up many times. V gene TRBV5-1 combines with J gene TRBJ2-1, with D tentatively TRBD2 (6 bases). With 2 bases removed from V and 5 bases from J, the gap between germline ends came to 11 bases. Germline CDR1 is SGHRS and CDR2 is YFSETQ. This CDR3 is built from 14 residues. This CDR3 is CASSLVGEDNEQFF. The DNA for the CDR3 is TGCGCCAGCAGCTTAGTGGGGGAGGACAATGAGCAGTTCTTC.

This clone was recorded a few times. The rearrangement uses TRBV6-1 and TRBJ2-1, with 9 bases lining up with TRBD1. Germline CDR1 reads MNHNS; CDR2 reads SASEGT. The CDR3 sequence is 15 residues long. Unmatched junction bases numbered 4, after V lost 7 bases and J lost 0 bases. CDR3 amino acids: CASTNRGLSYNEQFF. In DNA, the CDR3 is TGTGCCAGCACTAACAGGGGGCTCTCCTACAATGAGCAGTTCTTC.

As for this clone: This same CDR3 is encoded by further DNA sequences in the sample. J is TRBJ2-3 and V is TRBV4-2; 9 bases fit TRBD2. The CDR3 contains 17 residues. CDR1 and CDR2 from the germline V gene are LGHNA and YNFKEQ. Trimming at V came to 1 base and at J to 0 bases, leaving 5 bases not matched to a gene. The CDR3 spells CASSQGDSGGSTDTQYF. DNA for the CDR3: TGTGCCAGCAGCCAAGGGGATAGCGGGGGAAGCACAGATACGCAGTATTTT.

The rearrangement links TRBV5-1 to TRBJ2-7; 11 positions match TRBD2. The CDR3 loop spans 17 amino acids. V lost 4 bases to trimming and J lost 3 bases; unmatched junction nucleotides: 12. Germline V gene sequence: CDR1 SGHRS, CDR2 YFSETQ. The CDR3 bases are TGCGCCAGCAGCCGGGACGGTAGCGGGAGGGGTGGCTACGAGCAGTACTTC. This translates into CASSRDGSGRGGYEQYF.

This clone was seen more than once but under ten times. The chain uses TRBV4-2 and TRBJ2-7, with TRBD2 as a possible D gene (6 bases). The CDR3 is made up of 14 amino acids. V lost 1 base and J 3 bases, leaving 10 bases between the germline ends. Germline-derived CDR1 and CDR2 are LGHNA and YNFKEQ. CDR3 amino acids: CASSQGAGSYEQYF. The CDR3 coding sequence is TGTGCCAGCAGCCAAGGGGCGGGAAGCTACGAGCAGTACTTC.

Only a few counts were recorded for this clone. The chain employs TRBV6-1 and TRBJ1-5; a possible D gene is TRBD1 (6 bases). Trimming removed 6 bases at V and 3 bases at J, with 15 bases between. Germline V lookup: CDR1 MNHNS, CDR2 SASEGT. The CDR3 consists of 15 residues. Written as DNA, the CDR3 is TGTGCCAGCAGAGCACAGGGTTATAACAATCAGCCCCAGCATTTT. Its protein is CASRAQGYNNQPQHF.

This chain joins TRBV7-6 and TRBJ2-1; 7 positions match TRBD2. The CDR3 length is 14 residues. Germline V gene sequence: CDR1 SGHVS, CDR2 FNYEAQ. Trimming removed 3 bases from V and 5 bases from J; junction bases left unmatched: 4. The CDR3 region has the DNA TGTGCCAGCAGCTTCGCGGGGGTAAACAATGAGCAGTTCTTC. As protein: CASSFAGVNNEQFF.

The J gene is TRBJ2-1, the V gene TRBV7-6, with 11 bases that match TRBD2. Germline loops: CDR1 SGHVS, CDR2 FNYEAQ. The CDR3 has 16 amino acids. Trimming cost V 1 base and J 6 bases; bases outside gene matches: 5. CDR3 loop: CASSLGSGRASNEQFF. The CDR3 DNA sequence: TGTGCCAGCAGCTTAGGTAGCGGGAGGGCCTCCAATGAGCAGTTCTTC.

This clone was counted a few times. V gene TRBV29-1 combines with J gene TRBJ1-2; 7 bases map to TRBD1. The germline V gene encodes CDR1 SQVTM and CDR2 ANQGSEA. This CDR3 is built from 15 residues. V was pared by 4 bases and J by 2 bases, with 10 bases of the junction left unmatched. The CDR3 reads CSVGGWDRKNYGYTF. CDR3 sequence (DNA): TGCAGCGTTGGCGGTTGGGACAGAAAGAACTATGGCTACACCTTC.